These 32 T cell receptor beta chains were sequenced from one sample in a study of T cells in Graves' hyperthyroidism and ophthalmopathy. It was RNA transcripts that yielded the amplified TCR beta CDR3 regions. The study used the HTBI primer set for a first-round RT-PCR of the TCR CDR3. Each CDR3 protein is one row after TCRdb ran MiXCR on the multiplex PCR reads. The repertoire has around 450,000 distinct CDR3 sequences, roughly 14% of them found once; the top ten carry 13% to 15%. Sequencing was carried out using blood. The receptors were sampled from a woman under 30 with Graves' hyperthyroidism.

This clonotype has at least ten counts. This chain connects TRBV27 to TRBJ1-1; possibly TRBD1 for D (6 bases). Trimming stripped 7 bases from V and 2 bases from J, with 14 bases between. This CDR3 region has 14 residues. The germline gives CDR1 MNHEY, CDR2 SMNVEV (reference sequence). Here the CDR3 DNA reads TGTGCCAGCACCCTGGGAGGGGGTAACACTGAAGCTTTCTTT. Translating it yields CASTLGGGNTEAFF.

The chain employs TRBV20-1 and TRBJ1-1; D gene unclear. CDR3 size: 11 residues. The germline gives CDR1 DFQATT, CDR2 SNEGSKA (reference sequence). V lost 3 bases to trimming and J lost 11 bases, with 13 bases between them. The CDR3 reads CSARVGSGAFF. CDR3 sequence (DNA): TGCAGTGCTAGGGTAGGGTCTGGCGCTTTCTTT.

In regard to this clonotype: It may be a read error: a sequence one base away is much more abundant. The gene calls are TRBV29-1 and TRBJ1-2, with 9 positions matching TRBD1. CDR1 is SQVTM, CDR2 ANQGSEA, per germline. The CDR3 consists of 16 residues. V gave up 1 base and J gave up 3 bases; unmatched junction bases: 9. The CDR3 DNA reads TGCAGCGTTGAAGGATGGACAGGGGAACTTCACTATGGCTACACCTTC. Translation gives CSVEGWTGELHYGYTF. The full variable domain, with the rest looked up from reference TRBV29-1 and TRBJ1-2, is SAVISQKPSRDICQRGTSLTIQCQVDSQVTMMFWYRQQPGQSLTLIATANQGSEATYESGFVIDKFPISRPNLTFSTLTVSNMSPEDSSIYLCSVEGWTGELHYGYTFGSGTRLTVV.

At least ten counts were recorded for this clonotype. This chain joins TRBV7-2 and TRBJ1-1; TRBD1 might be the D (5 bases). Per the germline V gene, CDR1 is SGHTA and CDR2 is FQGNSA. The germline V and J ends were trimmed by 0 bases and 4 bases, with 9 bases remaining between them. There are 14 residues in the CDR3. Here the CDR3 DNA reads TGTGCCAGCAGCTTAGCAGGGGTTGGCACTGAAGCTTTCTTT. Encoded protein: CASSLAGVGTEAFF. Variable domain in full (rest from reference TRBV7-2 and TRBJ1-1): GAGVSQSPSNKVTEKGKDVELRCDPISGHTALYWYRQSLGQGLEFLIYFQGNSAPDKSGLPSDRFSAERTGGSVSTLTIQRTQQEDSAVYLCASSLAGVGTEAFFGQGTRLTVV.

Ten or more counts support this clonotype. The chain employs TRBV7-9 and TRBJ1-2; TRBD1 aligns across 7 bases. CDR3 length: 14 residues. Losses at the gene ends were 6 bases for V and 7 bases for J; bases not matched to a gene: 11. Germline V gene sequence: CDR1 SEHNR, CDR2 FQNEAQ (reference sequence). The CDR3 region has the DNA TGTGCCAGCAGATCCACAGGGGCCACCCCTGGCTACACCTTC. It encodes CASRSTGATPGYTF. The complete variable domain, with remaining parts taken from reference TRBV7-9 and TRBJ1-2, reads DTGVSQNPRHKITKRGQNVTFRCDPISEHNRLYWYRQTLGQGPEFLTYFQNEAQLEKSRLLSDRFSAERPKGSFSTLEIQRTEQGDSAMYLCASRSTGATPGYTFGSGTRLTVV.

The J gene is TRBJ2-2, the V gene TRBV18, with a possible D match to TRBD1 (6 bases). Trimming took off 2 bases at V and 6 bases at J, with 19 bases between the two ends. This CDR3 region has 17 residues. In germline, CDR1 is KGHSH, CDR2 LQKENI. The CDR3 reads CASSPIPGQGVSGELFF. The CDR3 region has the DNA TGTGCCAGCTCACCAATTCCGGGACAAGGTGTGTCCGGGGAGCTGTTTTTT.

This clonotype was counted at least ten times. The chain uses TRBV12-3 or TRBV12-4 and TRBJ1-6; D unclear. There are 15 residues in the CDR3. The V end lost 2 bases, the J end lost 0 bases, and 5 bases lay between the germline ends. The CDR3 region is CASSLSSSYNSPLHF. The CDR3 DNA follows: TGTGCCAGCAGTTTATCTAGCTCCTATAATTCACCCCTCCACTTT.

The chain uses TRBV6-2 or TRBV6-3 and TRBJ2-2; 8 bases line up with TRBD1. The V and J ends lost 5 bases and 2 bases, in that order; junction bases with no gene match: 16. The length of the CDR3 is 19 residues. Germline V CDR1 and CDR2: MNHEY, SVGEGT. The CDR3 sequence is CASSDNRDRRIENTGELFF. Here the CDR3 DNA reads TGTGCCAGCAGTGACAACCGGGACAGGAGGATAGAAAACACCGGGGAGCTGTTTTTT.

This clonotype was counted ten times or more. This sequence joins TRBV5-1 and TRBJ2-7; 8 bases are shared with TRBD1. Germline V gene lookup returns CDR1 SGHRS and CDR2 YFSETQ. The V segment lost 4 bases and the J segment 3 bases; nucleotides outside the gene matches: 6. The CDR3 loop spans 14 amino acids. The CDR3 DNA follows: TGCGCCAGCAGCATAGGACAGGGTAACTACGAGCAGTACTTC. Protein product: CASSIGQGNYEQYF.

To note about this clonotype: One junction end disagrees with the germline gene, perhaps due to a read error. The chain has TRBV29-1 and TRBJ1-3; no clear D gene. The length of the CDR3 is 11 residues. Germline-derived CDR1 and CDR2 are SQVTM and ANQGSEA. The CDR3 loop is CSIEAGATIYF. CDR3 DNA sequence: TGCAGCATTGAAGCAGGAGCCACCATATATTTT.

This clonotype was recorded a few times. CDR3 amino acids: CATSNYDSHYGYTF. Here the CDR3 DNA reads TGTGCCACCAGCAACTACGACAGTCACTATGGCTACACCTTC. The V and J genes are TRBV15 and TRBJ1-2; a possible D gene is TRBD1 (5 bases). Germline CDR1 is LNHNV and CDR2 is YYDKDF (reference sequence). V shed 4 bases and J shed 3 bases, with 12 bases lying between them. There are 14 residues in the CDR3.

This clonotype was found many times. This chain connects TRBV7-9 to TRBJ2-7; 11 bases line up with TRBD1. Germline V gene lookup returns CDR1 SEHNR and CDR2 FQNEAQ (reference sequence). V shed 4 bases, J shed 7 bases, and the junction held 6 bases outside the gene matches. The CDR3 is made up of 14 amino acids. CDR3 bases: TGTGCCAGCAGCTCCGGGACAGGGGGATGGGAGCAGTACTTC. Its translation is CASSSGTGGWEQYF.

This clonotype has at least ten counts. The V and J genes are TRBV7-2 and TRBJ2-7; possible D gene TRBD2, 6 bases. Germline-derived CDR1 and CDR2 are SGHTA and FQGNSA. The CDR3 length is 15 residues. V lost 0 bases and J 2 bases, leaving 11 bases between the germline ends. In nucleotides, the CDR3 is TGTGCCAGCAGCTTAGCGGGACTTCTAACCTACGAGCAGTACTTC. Translated, it gives CASSLAGLLTYEQYF.

This clonotype came up many times. The chain combines TRBV20-1 with TRBJ1-4; D unresolved. The CDR3 has 13 amino acids. V lost 4 bases and J lost 1, with 7 bases in between. Germline V gives CDR1 DFQATT, CDR2 SNEGSKA (reference sequence). The DNA of the CDR3 is TGCAGTGCTATTCGGCGAACTAATGAAAAACTGTTTTTT. Residues: CSAIRRTNEKLFF.

This clonotype was observed at least ten times. The J gene is TRBJ1-5, the V gene TRBV6-5, with no clear D. The germline V gene encodes CDR1 MNHEY and CDR2 SVGAGI. The germline V and J ends were trimmed by 0 bases and 7 bases, with 10 bases remaining between them. The CDR3 contains 14 residues. The chain's CDR3 is CASSYSKGTQPQHF. The CDR3 DNA reads TGTGCCAGCAGTTACTCCAAGGGTACCCAGCCCCAGCATTTT.

The chain uses TRBV9 and TRBJ2-3, with 13 bases lining up with TRBD2. V lost 3 bases and J lost 0; bases outside the gene matches: 10. Germline CDR1 is SGDLS and CDR2 is YYNGEE. The CDR3 has 19 residues. The CDR3 loop is CASSALGLAGESSTDTQYF. CDR3 coding DNA: TGTGCCAGCAGCGCATTAGGACTAGCGGGAGAGTCTAGCACAGATACGCAGTATTTT.

This clonotype was recorded many times. The rearrangement uses TRBV2 and TRBJ1-6; no clear D gene. CDR1 is SNHLY and CDR2 is FYNNEI in the germline V gene. CDR3 size: 13 residues. V lost 2 bases and J 14 bases, leaving 13 bases between the germline ends. The CDR3 sequence is CASSESFAGSLHF. The CDR3 bases are TGTGCCAGCAGTGAATCTTTCGCGGGATCCCTCCACTTT.

This clonotype was seen at least ten times. The chain joins TRBV6-6 to TRBJ2-1; D uncertain. Germline V lookup: CDR1 MNHNY, CDR2 SVGAGI (reference sequence). The CDR3 contains 13 residues. Deletions cut 2 bases from V and 7 bases from J, with 9 bases between. The chain's CDR3 is CASSYADKNEQFF. DNA for the CDR3: TGTGCCAGCAGTTACGCGGATAAAAATGAGCAGTTCTTC.

The J gene is TRBJ1-1, the V gene TRBV2; no firm D call. This CDR3 has 14 residues. V dropped 3 bases and J dropped 0 bases, with 8 bases sitting between them. Germline CDR1 SNHLY, CDR2 FYNNEI. CDR3 nucleotides: TGTGCCAGCAGTGATTCCAGGCTGAACACTGAAGCTTTCTTT. Its translation: CASSDSRLNTEAFF.

The chain uses TRBV5-1 and TRBJ2-5; the D gene is possibly TRBD1 (6 bases). Germline CDR1 SGHRS, CDR2 YFSETQ. CDR3 length equals 13 residues. V shed 3 bases and J shed 5 bases, with 11 bases lying between them. CDR3 loop: CASSSQGSETQYF. The CDR3 DNA reads as TGCGCCAGCAGCTCCCAGGGGAGTGAGACCCAGTACTTC. The complete variable domain, with remaining parts taken from reference TRBV5-1 and TRBJ2-5, reads KAGVTQTPRYLIKTRGQQVTLSCSPISGHRSVSWYQQTPGQGLQFLFEYFSETQRNKGNFPGRFSGRQFSNSRSEMNVSTLELGDSALYLCASSSQGSETQYFGPGTRLLVL.

This clonotype was detected many times. The chain carries TRBV29-1 and TRBJ1-2, with 7 bases lining up with TRBD1. In germline, CDR1 is SQVTM, CDR2 ANQGSEA. The V and J ends lost 4 bases and 6 bases, in that order; junction bases with no gene match: 14. CDR3 length equals 15 residues. The CDR3 sequence: CSVGKGTVSGDGYTF. The CDR3 DNA follows: TGCAGCGTTGGTAAGGGGACAGTCTCCGGGGATGGCTACACCTTC.

This clonotype was observed a handful of times. This chain uses TRBV20-1 with TRBJ2-3; 12 bases fit TRBD2. The V segment lost 6 bases and the J segment 3 bases; nucleotides outside the gene matches: 4. CDR3 size: 14 residues. Germline V gene lookup returns CDR1 DFQATT and CDR2 SNEGSKA (reference sequence). CDR3 sequence reads: CSATGLAGTDTQYF. The CDR3 coding sequence is TGCAGTGCCACTGGACTAGCGGGAACAGATACGCAGTATTTT.

This clonotype has only a few counts. The rearrangement uses TRBV20-1 and TRBJ2-3; possibly TRBD1 or TRBD2 for D (5 bases each). Germline lookup yields CDR1 DFQATT and CDR2 SNEGSKA (reference sequence). Trimming removed 7 bases from V and 2 bases from J, with 13 bases in between. The CDR3 spans 13 residues. This chain's CDR3 is CSVMQGATDTQYF. CDR3 sequence (DNA): TGCAGTGTTATGCAGGGAGCCACAGATACGCAGTATTTT.

This clonotype came up a few times. The chain recombines TRBV7-9 with TRBJ2-1; D gene uncertain. The germline V gene encodes CDR1 SEHNR and CDR2 FQNEAQ (reference sequence). This CDR3 has 13 residues. The CDR3 DNA reads as TGTGCTCACAAAGTGGGATCCAGCAATGAGCAGTTCTTC. This gives the protein CAHKVGSSNEQFF.

The table lists this clonotype with many counts. The CDR3 region has the DNA TGTGCCAGCCAGGGGCGCCGTGGGGCCCCGGGGGAGACCCAGTACTTC. The encoded protein is CASQGRRGAPGETQYF. The chain employs TRBV2 and TRBJ2-5, with a possible D match to TRBD1 (6 bases). In germline, CDR1 is SNHLY, CDR2 FYNNEI. The CDR3 spans 16 residues. V lost 8 bases, J lost 5 bases, and 24 bases lay in between.

This rearrangement joins TRBV6-1 to TRBJ2-7, with unresolved D. V was shortened by 8 bases and J by 0 bases, with 20 bases between the two germline ends. Germline V gene data show CDR1 as MNHNS and CDR2 as SASEGT. The length of the CDR3 is 16 residues. The chain's CDR3 is CASRSTSAGSSYEQYF. The CDR3, as DNA: TGTGCCAGCCGTTCTACATCCGCCGGTAGCTCCTACGAGCAGTACTTC.

This chain uses TRBV20-1 with TRBJ1-1; 7 bases agree with TRBD1. CDR1 DFQATT and CDR2 SNEGSKA come from the germline V gene (reference sequence). This CDR3 contains 15 residues. Losses at the gene ends were 5 bases for V and 2 bases for J; bases not matched to a gene: 11. The CDR3 is CSALWSQGRNTEAFF. The CDR3 DNA is TGCAGTGCTCTATGGTCACAGGGGCGTAACACTGAAGCTTTCTTT.

This clonotype was found many times. The rearrangement joins TRBV12-3 or TRBV12-4 to TRBJ2-1; D possibly corresponds to TRBD1 (6 bases). V was shortened by 5 bases and J by 4 bases, with 12 bases between the two germline ends. CDR3 length equals 14 residues. The CDR3 nucleotides read TGTGCCAGCAGTCCCCTGACAGGATACAATGAGCAGTTCTTC. Protein: CASSPLTGYNEQFF.

V gene TRBV28 combines with J gene TRBJ2-3; TRBD2 matches at 13 bases. The V and J ends lost 6 bases and 0 bases, in that order; junction bases with no gene match: 6. The germline CDR1 and CDR2 sequences are MDHEN and SYDVKM. The CDR3 extends over 17 amino acids. CDR3 residues: CASSQGTSGKSTDTQYF. The CDR3 coding sequence is TGTGCCAGCAGCCAGGGGACTAGCGGGAAAAGCACAGATACGCAGTATTTT.

Of note for this clonotype: Given a much more abundant clone one base away, this may be a read error. This chain links TRBV11-2 with TRBJ1-1; D is uncertain. Trimming left V 8 bases short and J 3 bases short, with 13 bases between. Germline V gene lookup returns CDR1 SGHAT and CDR2 FQNNGV. This CDR3 spans 13 amino acids. This CDR3 is CASGTFGYTEAFF. As DNA, the CDR3 is TGTGCCAGCGGCACCTTCGGTTACACTGAAGCTTTCTTT.

The chain has TRBV5-5 and TRBJ2-7; D is possibly TRBD1 or TRBD2 (5 bases each). Trimming shortened V by 0 bases and J by 2 bases, and 12 bases separated the two germline ends. Per the germline V gene, CDR1 is SGHKS and CDR2 is YYEKEE (reference sequence). This CDR3 has 15 residues. CDR3 sequence: CASSLAGPDPYEQYF. The CDR3 bases are TGTGCCAGCAGCTTGGCGGGGCCGGACCCCTACGAGCAGTACTTC.

This clonotype occurred many times. The rearrangement joins TRBV6-1 to TRBJ2-3; 8 bases map to TRBD2. Per the germline V gene, CDR1 is MNHNS and CDR2 is SASEGT. The CDR3 has 15 amino acids. With 4 bases clipped from V and 1 base from J, the junction kept 4 bases outside the gene matches. The CDR3 nucleotides read TGTGCCAGCAGTGTTCGGGAGGGGGGCACAGATACGCAGTATTTT. Translated, it gives CASSVREGGTDTQYF.